This T cell receptor beta chain derives from a study of cytomegalovirus exposure and HLA in healthy donors. Across the whole study: Of around 400 genotyped donors, 81% grouped in the Caucasian-associated ancestry cluster.

This CDR3 comprises 15 residues. Trimming removed 5 bases at V and 0 bases at J, with 13 bases between. Germline CDR1 and CDR2: MNHNS and SASEGT. The PCR employed 60 Vbeta primers together with 13 Jbeta primers. Assay used: immunoSEQ multiplex PCR; TCRdb lists only in-frame clones, some missing. The data hold around 99,000 clones, with roughly 63% observed a single time. General study results and limits: Analysis performed later showed TCR beta chains linked to HLA being more clonally expanded than equally common others. Some V segments, including TRBV6-2 and TRBV6-3, were excluded as indistinguishable.

With respect to this clone: The antigen is not known.

Sequencing was done on a sample of PBMCs. The rearrangement links TRBV6-1 to TRBJ1-1; a weak D match, TRBD1 (6 bases). This receptor was taken from a woman aged 70-85 years in good health and CMV-seropositive. The CDR3, as DNA: TGTGCCAGCAGTCCCCGACAGGTGGTGAACACTGAAGCTTTCTTT. Protein product: CASSPRQVVNTEAFF.